This T cell receptor (beta chain) comes out of a study of STAT5B mutations in CD4+ large granular lymphocyte leukemia. Regarding this clone: Its antigen remains unknown.

Study findings and constraints: 8/27 top patient clones versus 2/35 control clones were TRBV06-family. Patient CD4-sorted repertoires looked more clonal than healthy CD4+ repertoires, even without putative leukemic clones.

Buffy coats from healthy blood donors served as controls. Trimming removed 5 bases from V and 7 bases from J, with 15 bases in between. CDR3 length: 14 amino acids. CDR1 is SGHVS, CDR2 FNYEAQ, per germline. Under the authors' procedure: Lowest detectable productive clonotype frequency was 2.59 x 10-5. Sequencing used immunoSEQ multiplex PCR; TCRdb keeps in-frame clones, though not all of them. The V and J calls and the clone size are those of that table, but D and trimming were determined from the DNA. The repertoire consists of around 24,000 clones, with 72% occurring once and the leading ten covering 0.65%.

The TCR sequence derives from a human donor in good health. Sequenced sample: CD4+ T cells from blood buffy coats. The rearrangement links TRBV7-6 to TRBJ2-1; a possible D gene is TRBD2 (5 bases). Written as DNA, the CDR3 is TGTGCCAGCAGCGCCTACGGGGTTATTAATGAGCAGTTCTTC. This translates into CASSAYGVINEQFF. The full variable domain, its missing parts supplied by reference TRBV7-6 and TRBJ2-1, is GAGVSQSPRYKVTKRGQDVALRCDPISGHVSLYWYRQALGQGPEFLTYFNYEAQQDKSGLPNDRFSAERPEGSISTLTIQRTEQRDSAMYRCASSAYGVINEQFFGPGTRLTVL.